This TCR beta chain was observed in a study of control samples from healthy donors and cancer patients. This clone was seen just once. Sequencing was performed with immunoSEQ multiplex PCR; in TCRdb, only in-frame clones are kept and a portion is missing. The sample contains some 130,000 clones, more than 80% of which appear only once. The CDR3 consists of 15 residues. Per the germline V gene, CDR1 is LNHDA and CDR2 is SQIVND (reference sequence). V was shortened by 6 bases and J by 0 bases, with 12 bases between the two germline ends. Sequencing was carried out using blood. The receptor's source is a young man in good health. The V call is TRBV19, the J call TRBJ1-3; D not resolved. CDR3 nucleotide sequence: TGTGCCAGTAGCCACAGAGGTTACTCTGGAAACACCATATATTTT. Amino acid sequence: CASSHRGYSGNTIYF.